The T cell receptor (beta chain) under discussion was sequenced for a study of blood T cells in healthy people across ages. The wider study: Capture by template switching was about one barcoded beta molecule per two T cells.

Study outcomes and limitations: TCR beta diversity per million T cells fell roughly linearly with age.

Germline values: CDR1 SGHRS, CDR2 YFSETQ. V was cut by 0 bases and J by 0 bases, with 10 bases left in between. This CDR3 contains 16 residues. With a J-beta primer mix and a sample-barcoded 5' primer, a second PCR ran about 7 to 11 cycles. Each sample provided no less than 2.5 million CDR3-containing paired-end reads. Via MiXCR, TCRdb re-called the 5' RACE reads, giving one row per CDR3 protein. This table has some 550,000 distinct CDR3 sequences, more than 45% appearing once. Isolation per sample recovered at least 6 million PBMCs. Turning to this clonotype: What it binds is not known.

What was sequenced was blood. The sequence came from a man aged 80 or over in good health. The J gene is TRBJ1-3, the V gene TRBV5-1; no reliable D call. CDR3 sequence reads: CASSLGGTDSGNTIYF. The CDR3 DNA is TGCGCCAGCAGCTTGGGCGGAACGGACTCTGGAAACACCATATATTTT.